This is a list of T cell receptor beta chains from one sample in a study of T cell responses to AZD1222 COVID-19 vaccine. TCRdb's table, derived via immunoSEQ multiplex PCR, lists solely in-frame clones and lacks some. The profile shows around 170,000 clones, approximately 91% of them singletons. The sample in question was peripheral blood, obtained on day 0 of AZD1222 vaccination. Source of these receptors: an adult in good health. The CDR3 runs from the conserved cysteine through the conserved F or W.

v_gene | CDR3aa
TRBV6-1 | CASSEAPWRESYEQYF
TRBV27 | CASSLGGAGGYTF
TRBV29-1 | CSVDRAQETQYF
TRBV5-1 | CASSLAAGLMVGVLPYGYTF
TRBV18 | CASSPPRGRDRGSYNEQFF
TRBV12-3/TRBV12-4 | CASSFRGQEAFF
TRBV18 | CASSQFSGISTDTQYF
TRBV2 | CASSAGQGTEAFF
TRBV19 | CASSTATPTGWEEKLFF
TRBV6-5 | CASSYIQATEAFF
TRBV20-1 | CSASKREQNYNEQFF
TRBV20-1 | CSAEQGIIQYF
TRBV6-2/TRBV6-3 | CASSYLDRNTEAFF
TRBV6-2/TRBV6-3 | CASSSTPPRETFGYTF
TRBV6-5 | CASSSRTGVNYGYTF
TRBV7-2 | CASSYLRGGATDTQYF
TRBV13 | CASSLEASGRTDTQYF
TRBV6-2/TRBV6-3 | CASSYFPPGQYEQYF
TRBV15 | CATSRRTSGANSYEQYF
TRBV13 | CASSLGTRGDYGYTF
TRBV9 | CASTRGQGGEAFF
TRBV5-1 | CASSRLAAYEQYF
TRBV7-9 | CASSSAGNYGYTF
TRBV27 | CASSLLGGEDGYTF
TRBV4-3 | CASSQDSGRPTSPLHF
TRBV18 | CASSPVGVTDTQYF
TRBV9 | CASSVVGQGGHSPLHF
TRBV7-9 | CASSLARSGVWDTEAFF
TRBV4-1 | CASSQDNGGSRYNEQFF